This T cell receptor (beta chain) was captured in a study of T cells in Graves' hyperthyroidism and ophthalmopathy. Study-wide results and limits: Ophthalmopathy was distinguished from stable hyperthyroidism by 13 V-J signatures.

The germline gives CDR1 SQVTM, CDR2 ANQGSEA. Trimming stripped 2 bases from V and 1 base from J, with 9 bases between. This CDR3 contains 13 residues. Regions amplified from RNA transcripts were the TCR beta CDR3 regions. Using the HTBI primer set, a first-round RT-PCR was run on the TCR CDR3. TCRdb reprocessed the multiplex PCR reads with MiXCR, giving one entry per CDR3 protein. Of approximately 740,000 distinct CDR3 sequences listed, around 13% are singletons. When ophthalmopathy did not progress within 18 months, Graves' hyperthyroidism was considered stable. An approximately 9.8 ml volume of fresh peripheral blood provided the PBMCs. In this sample, this clonotype turned up many times. Its antigen remains unidentified.

This sequence joins TRBV29-1 and TRBJ2-7; possibly TRBD1 for D (6 bases). Specimen: blood. The clonotype was recovered from a young woman with Graves' hyperthyroidism. This CDR3 is CSVEWGLSYEQYF. CDR3 sequence (DNA): TGCAGCGTTGAATGGGGGCTTTCCTACGAGCAGTACTTC.